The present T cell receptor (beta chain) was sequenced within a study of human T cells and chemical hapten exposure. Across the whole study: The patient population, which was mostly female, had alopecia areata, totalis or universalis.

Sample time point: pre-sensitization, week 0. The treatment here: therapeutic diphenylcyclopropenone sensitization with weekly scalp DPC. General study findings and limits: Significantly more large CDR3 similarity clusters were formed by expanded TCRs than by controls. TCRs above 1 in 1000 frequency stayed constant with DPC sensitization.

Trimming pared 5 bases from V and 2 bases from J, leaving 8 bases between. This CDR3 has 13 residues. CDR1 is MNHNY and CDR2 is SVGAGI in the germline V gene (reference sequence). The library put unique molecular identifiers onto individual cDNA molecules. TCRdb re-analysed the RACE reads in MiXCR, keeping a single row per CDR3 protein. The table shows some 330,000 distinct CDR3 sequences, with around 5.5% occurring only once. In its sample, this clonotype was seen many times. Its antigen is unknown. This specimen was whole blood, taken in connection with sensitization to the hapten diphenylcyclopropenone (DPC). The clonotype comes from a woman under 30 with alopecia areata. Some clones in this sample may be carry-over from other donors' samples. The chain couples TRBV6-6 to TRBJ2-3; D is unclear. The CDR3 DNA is TGTGCCAGCAGTGTCCGGTCCACAGATACGCAGTATTTT. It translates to CASSVRSTDTQYF.